Listed below are T cell receptor beta chains from one sample, sequenced in a study of beta chain features in type 1 diabetes. The table came from immunoSEQ multiplex PCR; TCRdb's copy has only in-frame clones and leaves some out. The table lists fewer than 350,000 clones, over 12% of them singletons. Sequenced material: naive CD4+ T cells from blood. The receptors shown here come from a man aged 18 to 29 with type 1 diabetes. Each CDR3 is given with its conserved first and last residue. A D gene is named only where the DNA matches it firmly. Clone size appears in some rows only: once, few, many, or a class for an expanded clone.

clone size	CDR3 length	V gene	D gene	J gene	CDR3 protein	CDR3 DNA
NA	17	TRBV7-2	NA	TRBJ2-2	CASSPTFRGARTGELFF	TGTGCCAGCAGCCCCACATTCCGGGGGGCGCGGACCGGGGAGCTGTTTTTT
once	15	TRBV7-2	TRBD2	TRBJ2-7	CASSLVRGEPYEQYF	TGTGCCAGCAGCTTAGTGCGGGGGGAACCCTACGAGCAGTACTTC
few	15	TRBV27	NA	TRBJ1-2	CASSFTGPANYGYTF	TGTGCCAGCAGTTTCACAGGACCAGCTAACTATGGCTACACCTTC
few	13	TRBV18	NA	TRBJ2-2	CASSLPNTGELFF	TGTGCCAGCTCCCTTCCGAACACCGGGGAGCTGTTTTTT
NA	12	TRBV2	NA	TRBJ1-2	CASMPGDYGYTF	TGTGCCAGCATGCCAGGGGACTATGGCTACACCTTC
few	13	TRBV2	NA	TRBJ2-5	CASGEQGAETQYF	TGTGCCAGCGGGGAACAGGGAGCCGAGACCCAGTACTTC
few	14	TRBV4-1	TRBD2	TRBJ2-1	CASRGLAASSEQFF	TGCGCCAGCAGGGGACTAGCAGCGTCCAGTGAGCAGTTCTTC
NA	13	TRBV7-6	TRBD2	TRBJ2-7	CASSATSSYEQYF	TGTGCCAGCAGCGCGACTAGCAGCTACGAGCAGTACTTC
NA	13	TRBV9	TRBD1	TRBJ1-2	CASSVQGENGYTF	TGTGCCAGCAGCGTACAGGGGGAAAATGGCTACACCTTC
few	14	TRBV19	NA	TRBJ1-5	CASGPRLSNQPQHF	TGTGCCAGCGGACCGAGACTAAGCAATCAGCCCCAGCATTTT
NA	14	TRBV15	NA	TRBJ1-1	CATSRSVGTSEAFF	TGTGCCACCAGCAGATCCGTGGGGACAAGTGAAGCTTTCTTT
NA	15	TRBV30	TRBD2	TRBJ2-3	CAWSTGSGTLDTQYF	TGTGCCTGGAGTACGGGGAGCGGGACTTTAGATACGCAGTATTTT
few	15	TRBV10-3	NA	TRBJ2-3	CAISAKSTTGDTQYF	TGTGCCATCAGTGCGAAGTCAACCACGGGGGATACGCAGTATTTT
NA	11	TRBV7-9	NA	TRBJ2-7	CASSPSYEQYF	TGTGCCAGCAGCCCATCCTACGAGCAGTACTTC
few	15	TRBV4-3	TRBD1	TRBJ2-3	CASSRFRGYTDTQYF	TGCGCCAGCAGCCGATTCAGGGGGTACACAGATACGCAGTATTTT
few	15	TRBV7-9	TRBD1	TRBJ2-3	CASSYPPDRVDTQYF	TGTGCCAGCAGCTACCCCCCGGACAGGGTGGATACGCAGTATTTT